This passage covers 18 T cell receptor beta chains from one sample sequenced in a study of T cell changes during pregnancy in multiple sclerosis (dated by TCRdb to about 2019). Library method: the immunoSEQ multiplex PCR assay. TCRdb holds this immuneACCESS table with in-frame rearrangements only. Some clones are missing; in checked studies, unresolved V genes explain under half, and the rest has no known cause. Present in this sample are tens of thousands of clones, about 89% of which were seen just once. Jointly, the top ten make up approximately 0.97% of the sample. The source was peripheral blood, collected in the first trimester of pregnancy. The receptors shown here come from a female donor in good health, enrolled as a control in a pregnancy study.

The chain links TRBV5-5 to TRBJ2-7; no clear D. CDR1 and CDR2 from the germline V gene are SGHKS and YYEKEE (reference sequence). V lost 6 bases and J 1 base, leaving 11 bases between the germline ends. CDR3 length: 13 residues. This CDR3 is CASTIYGSYEQYF. CDR3 nucleotide sequence: TGTGCCAGCACTATTTACGGGTCCTACGAGCAGTACTTC.

V usage is TRBV2 and J usage is TRBJ2-3; 7 bases map to TRBD2. The CDR3 extends over 13 amino acids. Looked up from germline, CDR1 is SNHLY and CDR2 is FYNNEI. The V segment lost 7 bases and the J segment 1 base; nucleotides outside the gene matches: 2. CDR3 nucleotides: TGTGCCAGCAATCGGGGGGGCACAGATACGCAGTATTTT. This sequence encodes CASNRGGTDTQYF.

The genes are TRBV28 and TRBJ2-1; 12 bases are shared with TRBD2. CDR3 length equals 16 residues. CDR1 MDHEN and CDR2 SYDVKM come from the germline V gene. The V segment lost 0 bases and the J segment 6 bases; nucleotides outside the gene matches: 3. The chain's CDR3 is CASSLWLAGGVNEQFF. The CDR3 DNA reads TGTGCCAGCAGTTTATGGCTAGCGGGAGGGGTCAATGAGCAGTTCTTC.

The chain carries TRBV5-1 and TRBJ1-3; possible D gene TRBD1, 6 bases. V lost 0 bases, J lost 0 bases, and 13 bases lay in between. The CDR3 is 17 residues long. The V gene's germline CDR1 is SGHRS and CDR2 YFSETQ. The CDR3 reads CASSLAWAGDSGNTIYF. DNA for the CDR3: TGCGCCAGCAGCTTGGCCTGGGCAGGGGACTCTGGAAACACCATATATTTT.

V usage is TRBV7-8 and J usage is TRBJ2-1, with D possibly being TRBD2 (5 bases). The V gene's germline CDR1 is SGHVS and CDR2 FQNEAQ. Between the trimmed V and J ends, which lost 4 bases and 5 bases, there was a span of 21 bases. This CDR3 spans 17 amino acids. The CDR3 coding sequence is TGTGCCAGCAGCTATATAGCGTTTAGAGAGGGAGACAATGAGCAGTTCTTC. This encodes CASSYIAFREGDNEQFF.

V usage is TRBV9 and J usage is TRBJ1-1; D is uncertain. V was cut by 3 bases and J by 6 bases, with 24 bases left in between. The CDR3 is 17 residues long. The germline CDR1 and CDR2 sequences are SGDLS and YYNGEE. CDR3 nucleotide sequence: TGTGCCAGCAGCGCCTCTTTAAGAAGCCCAAGAGAATCTGAAGCTTTCTTT. It codes for CASSASLRSPRESEAFF. The entire variable domain, with the rest obtained from reference TRBV9 and TRBJ1-1, is as follows: DSGVTQTPKHLITATGQRVTLRCSPRSGDLSVYWYQQSLDQGLQFLIQYYNGEERAKGNILERFSAQQFPDLHSELNLSSLELGDSALYFCASSASLRSPRESEAFFGQGTRLTVV.

The CDR3 DNA reads TGTGCCAGCAGTTTACAGGGGGCGCGTGAAAAACTGTTTTTT. Its protein product is CASSLQGAREKLFF. The gene calls are TRBV2 and TRBJ1-4; 9 nucleotides line up with TRBD1. This CDR3 spans 14 amino acids. The V gene's germline CDR1 is SNHLY and CDR2 FYNNEI. V lost 5 bases, J lost 7 bases, and 5 bases stayed unmatched.

This chain connects TRBV7-9 to TRBJ1-1; possible D gene TRBD1, 6 bases. CDR3 length: 17 amino acids. V was clipped by 1 base and J by 0 bases, with 15 bases between them. Germline CDR1 reads SEHNR; CDR2 reads FQNEAQ (reference sequence). Here the CDR3 reads CASSLVGGGRMNTEAFF. The CDR3 bases are TGTGCCAGCAGCTTAGTGGGGGGGGGCAGGATGAACACTGAAGCTTTCTTT. The full variable domain, rest sourced from reference TRBV7-9 and TRBJ1-1, is DTGVSQNPRHKITKRGQNVTFRCDPISEHNRLYWYRQTLGQGPEFLTYFQNEAQLEKSRLLSDRFSAERPKGSFSTLEIQRTEQGDSAMYLCASSLVGGGRMNTEAFFGQGTRLTVV.

The chain joins TRBV6-6 to TRBJ1-1; maybe TRBD1 (6 bases). The V end was cut by 4 bases, the J end by 6 bases, with 12 bases between. This CDR3 contains 13 residues. The germline V gene has CDR1 MNHNY and CDR2 SVGAGI (reference sequence). This CDR3 reads CASSSPQGPEAFF. In DNA, the CDR3 is TGTGCCAGCAGTTCCCCACAGGGCCCTGAAGCTTTCTTT.

This clone was counted once. This rearrangement joins TRBV11-2 to TRBJ1-1; TRBD1 is a possible D gene (5 bases). This CDR3 spans 14 amino acids. Trimming left V 6 bases short and J 0 bases short, with 11 bases between. Germline CDR1 and CDR2: SGHAT and FQNNGV. CDR3 sequence: CASRLPGVNTEAFF. The CDR3 region has the DNA TGTGCCAGCAGACTACCGGGGGTGAACACTGAAGCTTTCTTT.

The chain links TRBV30 to TRBJ2-7, with D tentatively TRBD1 (6 bases). The CDR3 spans 12 residues. CDR1 and CDR2 (germline): GTSNPN, SVGIG (reference sequence). Trimming pared 5 bases from V and 2 bases from J, leaving 10 bases between. CDR3 bases: TGTGCCTGGGGGCAGGGGACCTACGAGCAGTACTTC. This sequence encodes CAWGQGTYEQYF.

This sequence joins TRBV7-8 and TRBJ1-1; D is unresolved. CDR1 and CDR2 (germline): SGHVS, FQNEAQ. CDR3 length equals 14 residues. Trimming cost V 6 bases and J 1 base, with 12 bases left between them. Here the CDR3 DNA reads TGTGCCAGCAGGTCTTTGGCGGCGAACACTGAAGCTTTCTTT. Its protein is CASRSLAANTEAFF.

The gene calls are TRBV7-7 and TRBJ2-2; no clear D. The CDR3 sequence is 13 residues long. Germline assignment: CDR1 SSHAT and CDR2 FNYEAQ (reference sequence). V was clipped by 4 bases and J by 3 bases, with 6 bases between them. This CDR3 reads CASSSDYTGELFF. The DNA for the CDR3 is TGTGCCAGCAGCTCAGATTACACCGGGGAGCTGTTTTTT.

The chain combines TRBV27 with TRBJ2-7, with 10 positions matching TRBD1. The CDR3 length is 12 residues. The germline gives CDR1 MNHEY, CDR2 SMNVEV (reference sequence). The junction had 3 bases not matched to a gene; V was cut back by 6 bases and J by 7 bases. CDR3 amino acids: CASRTGGGEQYF. CDR3 bases: TGTGCCAGCAGGACAGGGGGCGGAGAGCAGTACTTC.

The chain has TRBV18 and TRBJ1-4, with 7 bases that match TRBD1. Looked up from germline, CDR1 is KGHSH and CDR2 is LQKENI. The CDR3 is 16 residues long. V was pared by 2 bases and J by 8 bases, with 11 bases of the junction left unmatched. The DNA of the CDR3 is TGTGCCAGCTCACCATTTGCGCCAGGGGGAGAGGAAAAACTGTTTTTT. It specifies CASSPFAPGGEEKLFF.

The V gene is TRBV9, the J gene TRBJ2-1; no clear D gene. Per germline, CDR1 SGDLS and CDR2 YYNGEE. V was trimmed by 1 base and J by 8 bases, leaving 4 bases between them. There are 11 residues in the CDR3. The CDR3 protein is CASSVSHEQFF. DNA of the CDR3: TGTGCCAGCAGCGTAAGCCATGAGCAGTTCTTC.

This clone has just one count. The rearrangement links TRBV11-3 to TRBJ2-1, with 7 bases matching TRBD2. Per the germline V gene, CDR1 is SGHNT and CDR2 is YENEEA. The V gene end was trimmed by 5 bases and the J gene end by 10 bases; junction bases not matched to a gene: 8. This CDR3 is 13 amino acids long. The CDR3 sequence: CASSHGGTGEQFF. The CDR3 region has the DNA TGTGCCAGCAGCCACGGGGGGACGGGAGAGCAGTTCTTC.

The rearrangement uses TRBV6-5 and TRBJ1-4, with 8 bases matching TRBD1. V dropped 6 bases and J dropped 5; count of bases not matched to a gene: 5. This CDR3 has 14 amino acids. CDR1 and CDR2 from the germline V gene are MNHEY and SVGAGI. The CDR3 region has the DNA TGTGCCAGCAGGTCGTGGACAGGGAATGAAAAACTGTTTTTT. The encoded protein is CASRSWTGNEKLFF.